The entry that follows covers one T cell receptor beta chain sequence. Measured with immunoSEQ multiplex PCR; TCRdb has only the in-frame clones, and not every one. Seen here are around 330,000 clones, around nine tenths observed once, and the top ten hold around 2.6%. The sample comes from a study of blood T cell repertoires in COVID-19. Recovery meant two consecutive negative NP/OP PCR tests, professional clearance, or resolved symptoms. V dropped 3 bases and J dropped 9 bases, with 12 bases sitting between them. The germline V gene has CDR1 LNHNV and CDR2 YYDKDF (reference sequence). CDR3 length equals 13 residues.

Sequences were obtained from PBMCs or T cells enriched from blood (not recorded which). The gene calls are TRBV15 and TRBJ1-3; D might be TRBD1 (6 bases). This clonotype was obtained from a man aged 60 to 75 who had recovered from COVID-19. DNA for the CDR3: TGTGCCACCAGCAGGAACCAGGGGAGCACCATATATTTT. It specifies CATSRNQGSTIYF.